This TCR beta chain was captured by sequencing in a study of cytomegalovirus exposure and HLA in healthy donors. Study-level results: The study listed around 150 cytomegalovirus-associated TCR beta chains.

With V trimmed by 6 bases and J by 5 bases, 3 bases remained unmatched. CDR1 ENHRY and CDR2 SYGVKD come from the germline V gene. This CDR3 comprises 13 residues. In the PCR, 60 Vbeta and 13 Jbeta primers were used. The table came from immunoSEQ multiplex PCR; TCRdb's copy has only in-frame clones and leaves some out. The table for this sample gives fewer than 100,000 clones. Worth noting for this clone: The antigen is unknown.

This TCR derives from a man aged 50-59 years in good health and CMV-seronegative. The specimen sequenced was PBMCs. This chain uses TRBV10-3 with TRBJ2-1; 8 bases are a match to TRBD1. The CDR3 DNA reads as TGTGCCATCAGCCGGACAGGGCACAATGAGCAGTTCTTC. This translates into CAISRTGHNEQFF.